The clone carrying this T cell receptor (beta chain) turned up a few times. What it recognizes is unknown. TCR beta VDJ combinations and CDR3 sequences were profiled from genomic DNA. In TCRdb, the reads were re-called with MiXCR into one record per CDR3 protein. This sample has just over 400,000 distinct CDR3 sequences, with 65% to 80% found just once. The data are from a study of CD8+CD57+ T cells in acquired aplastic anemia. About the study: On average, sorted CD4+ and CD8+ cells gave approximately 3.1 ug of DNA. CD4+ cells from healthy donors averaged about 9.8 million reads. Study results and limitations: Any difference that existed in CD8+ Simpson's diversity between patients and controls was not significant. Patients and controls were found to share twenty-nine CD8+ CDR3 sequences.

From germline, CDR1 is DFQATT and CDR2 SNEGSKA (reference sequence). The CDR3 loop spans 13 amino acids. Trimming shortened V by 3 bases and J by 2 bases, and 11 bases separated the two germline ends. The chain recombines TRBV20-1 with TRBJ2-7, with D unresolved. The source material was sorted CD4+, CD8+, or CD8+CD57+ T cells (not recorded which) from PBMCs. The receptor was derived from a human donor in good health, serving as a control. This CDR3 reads CSARIPVTYEQYF. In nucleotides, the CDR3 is TGCAGTGCTAGGATTCCAGTTACCTACGAGCAGTACTTC.